Shown below are 28 T cell receptor beta chains from a single sample sequenced in a study of cytomegalovirus exposure and HLA in healthy donors. Vbeta (60) and Jbeta (13) primers were used in the PCR. Repertoires were generated with immunoSEQ multiplex PCR, while TCRdb's copy carries only in-frame clones and drops some. Of about 200,000 clones listed, around four fifths were seen once; the top ten hold over 1.5%. Sequencing used PBMCs. The origin of the receptors is a man aged 40-55 years in good health and CMV-seropositive.

This clone was detected only once. V and J are TRBV29-1 and TRBJ2-7; 15 positions agree with TRBD2. This CDR3 has 18 amino acids. J lost 3 bases, V lost 6 bases, and 15 bases had no gene match. In germline, CDR1 is SQVTM, CDR2 ANQGSEA. The CDR3 DNA reads TGCAGCGTCTTAGACAGTCCGGGACTAGCGGGAGGATACTACGAGCAGTACTTC. Protein: CSVLDSPGLAGGYYEQYF.

This chain connects TRBV7-8 to TRBJ1-3; a weak D match, TRBD1 (6 bases). The length of the CDR3 is 16 residues. Germline V gene lookup returns CDR1 SGHVS and CDR2 FQNEAQ. Trimming removed 3 bases at V and 3 bases at J, with 15 bases between. CDR3 region: CASSLLQGSFGNTIYF. The CDR3 DNA sequence: TGTGCCAGCAGCTTGCTACAGGGAAGCTTTGGAAACACCATATATTTT.

The rearrangement uses TRBV7-6 and TRBJ2-2; possible D gene TRBD2, 6 bases. This CDR3 has 14 amino acids. The germline V gene encodes CDR1 SGHVS and CDR2 FNYEAQ. CDR3 DNA sequence: TGTGCTGTGGGACTCAACCCGAACACCGGGGAGCTGTTTTTT. Protein: CAVGLNPNTGELFF.

CDR3: CASSLQDRDYEQYF. DNA for the CDR3: TGTGCCAGCAGCCTCCAAGACAGGGACTACGAGCAGTACTTC. The V call is TRBV27, the J call TRBJ2-7; 7 nucleotides line up with TRBD1. J was trimmed by 3 bases and V by 6 bases; bases with no gene match: 8. Germline CDR1 and CDR2: MNHEY and SMNVEV (reference sequence). There are 14 residues in the CDR3.

This rearrangement joins TRBV11-2 to TRBJ1-1; TRBD1 might be the D (5 bases). Germline loops: CDR1 SGHAT, CDR2 FQNNGV. V shed 8 bases and J shed 4 bases, with 17 bases lying between them. The CDR3 consists of 14 residues. The CDR3: CASPPRGVGTEAFF. The CDR3 nucleotides are TGTGCCAGCCCCCCGCGGGGGGTCGGCACTGAAGCTTTCTTT.

V gene TRBV5-1 combines with J gene TRBJ2-7; D is possibly TRBD1 (6 bases). V lost 4 bases and J lost 3, with 17 bases in between. From germline, CDR1 is SGHRS and CDR2 YFSETQ. This CDR3 has 15 residues. CDR3 sequence: CASSPRAGESYEQYF. The CDR3 coding sequence is TGCGCCAGCAGCCCGCGCGCAGGGGAGAGCTACGAGCAGTACTTC.

This rearrangement joins TRBV30 to TRBJ2-5; D might be TRBD2 (5 bases). The CDR3 extends over 12 amino acids. The germline V and J ends were trimmed by 2 bases and 5 bases, with 9 bases remaining between them. Germline loops: CDR1 GTSNPN, CDR2 SVGIG (reference sequence). CDR3 protein: CAWSHRGETQYF. For the CDR3, the DNA is TGTGCCTGGAGTCATCGGGGTGAGACCCAGTACTTC.

The chain is built from TRBV6-6 and TRBJ2-1; D call uncertain. This CDR3 has 15 amino acids. Trimming took off 10 bases at V and 0 bases at J, with 16 bases between the two ends. CDR1 and CDR2 from the germline V gene are MNHNY and SVGAGI (reference sequence). This CDR3 reads CATNPSRGSYNEQFF. The CDR3 nucleotides are TGTGCCACCAATCCCTCCCGCGGCTCCTACAATGAGCAGTTCTTC.

The count of this clone is one. The chain recombines TRBV7-2 with TRBJ2-5; 14 bases align to TRBD2. Germline V gene sequence: CDR1 SGHTA, CDR2 FQGNSA. The CDR3 totals 16 residues. V lost 5 bases, J lost 4 bases, and 6 bases stayed unmatched. This chain's CDR3 is CASSTGLAGGRETQYF. In DNA, the CDR3 is TGTGCCAGCAGCACAGGACTAGCGGGAGGAAGAGAGACCCAGTACTTC. Complete variable domain (other parts from reference TRBV7-2 and TRBJ2-5): GAGVSQSPSNKVTEKGKDVELRCDPISGHTALYWYRQSLGQGLEFLIYFQGNSAPDKSGLPSDRFSAERTGGSVSTLTIQRTQQEDSAVYLCASSTGLAGGRETQYFGPGTRLLVL.

Concerning this clone: A junction boundary mismatches the germline segment, possibly from a read error. The V call is TRBV7-9, the J call TRBJ1-1, with no clear D. The CDR3 loop spans 11 amino acids. The germline CDR1 and CDR2 sequences are SEHNR and FQNEAQ (reference sequence). CDR3 region: CSSSTNTEAFF. In DNA form, the CDR3 reads TGTTCCAGCAGTACAAACACTGAAGCTTTCTTT.

The table lists this clone with a few counts. The chain joins TRBV7-3 to TRBJ2-2; maybe TRBD1 (6 bases). Germline V gene lookup returns CDR1 SGHTA and CDR2 FQGTGA. V gave up 3 bases and J gave up 0 bases, with 8 bases separating them. The length of the CDR3 is 15 residues. CDR3 region: CASSLGDTNTGELFF. The CDR3 nucleotides are TGTGCCAGCAGCTTGGGGGACACGAACACCGGGGAGCTGTTTTTT.

This chain links TRBV29-1 with TRBJ1-2; D gene ambiguous. There are 11 residues in the CDR3. Germline assignment: CDR1 SQVTM and CDR2 ANQGSEA. Trimming removed 6 bases at V and 4 bases at J, with 9 bases between. CDR3 amino acids: CSVHSGYGYTF. The CDR3 DNA is TGCAGCGTCCACTCAGGCTATGGCTACACCTTC.

This clone was seen a single time. This chain uses TRBV7-9 with TRBJ1-1; D not resolved. CDR1 and CDR2 (germline): SEHNR, FQNEAQ (reference sequence). Between the trimmed V and J ends, which lost 3 bases and 4 bases, there was a span of 12 bases. The CDR3 is 14 amino acids. CDR3 sequence: CASSFTSGSTEAFF. For the CDR3, the DNA is TGTGCCAGCAGCTTTACCTCGGGGAGCACTGAAGCTTTCTTT.

This clone was seen more than once but under ten times. The chain uses TRBV7-2 and TRBJ2-1; 9 bases match TRBD1. J gave up 2 bases and V 7 bases, and 3 bases lay outside the gene matches. Germline CDR1 reads SGHTA; CDR2 reads FQGNSA. CDR3 size: 14 residues. The CDR3 loop reads CASNRDRAYNEQFF. CDR3 nucleotides: TGTGCCAGCAATCGGGACAGGGCCTACAATGAGCAGTTCTTC.

This chain connects TRBV27 to TRBJ1-1; D might be TRBD1 (5 bases). V lost 3 bases and J 2 bases, leaving 16 bases between the germline ends. Germline V gene data show CDR1 as MNHEY and CDR2 as SMNVEV (reference sequence). The CDR3 consists of 16 residues. Here the CDR3 DNA reads TGTGCCAGCAGTTTTCTTGGCCAGGGCCTAAACACTGAAGCTTTCTTT. It translates to CASSFLGQGLNTEAFF.

The rearrangement uses TRBV11-3 and TRBJ2-2; weak D call: TRBD1 (6 bases). In germline, CDR1 is SGHNT, CDR2 YENEEA. The ends were cut back, 4 bases at V and 1 base at J, with 10 bases in the middle. The CDR3 length is 15 residues. The CDR3, as DNA: TGTGCCAGCAGCTCCTTGGGACAGAACACCGGGGAGCTGTTTTTT. Protein: CASSSLGQNTGELFF.

The chain combines TRBV28 with TRBJ2-1, with 9 bases identical to TRBD2. V trimming: 4 bases; J trimming: 6 bases; junction bases outside the gene matches: 7. Germline V gene lookup returns CDR1 MDHEN and CDR2 SYDVKM. The CDR3 runs 15 residues. This chain's CDR3 is CASSSTGTSRNEQFF. The CDR3 coding sequence is TGTGCCAGCAGTTCAACCGGGACTAGCCGCAATGAGCAGTTCTTC.

The gene calls are TRBV10-3 and TRBJ2-2, with a tentative D call TRBD1 (5 bases). The CDR3 runs 14 residues. Trimming took 3 bases from V and 3 from J, leaving 8 bases between them. The germline CDR1 and CDR2 sequences are ENHRY and SYGVKD. CDR3 coding DNA: TGTGCCATCAGTGACAGGGCGGACACCGGGGAGCTGTTTTTT. This codes for CAISDRADTGELFF.

The V and J genes are TRBV7-2 and TRBJ1-1, with D possibly being TRBD1 (5 bases). CDR3 length equals 14 residues. The V gene's germline CDR1 is SGHTA and CDR2 FQGNSA. V was trimmed by 6 bases and J by 0 bases, leaving 11 bases between them. The CDR3: CASRPTVMNTEAFF. DNA for the CDR3: TGTGCCAGCAGGCCGACAGTGATGAACACTGAAGCTTTCTTT.

The rearrangement joins TRBV9 to TRBJ2-1; D remains unclear. Germline lookup yields CDR1 SGDLS and CDR2 YYNGEE. The CDR3 has 15 amino acids. The germline V and J ends were trimmed by 1 base and 7 bases, with 15 bases remaining between them. CDR3: CASSVHVADRNEQFF. CDR3 DNA: TGTGCCAGCAGCGTACACGTGGCCGATCGTAATGAGCAGTTCTTC.

The V gene is TRBV6-1, the J gene TRBJ2-7; 8 nucleotides agree with TRBD2. Germline V gene data show CDR1 as MNHNS and CDR2 as SASEGT. CDR3 size: 12 residues. J was trimmed by 4 bases and V by 7 bases; bases with no gene match: 3. This CDR3 is CASIQREYEQYF. Written as DNA, the CDR3 is TGTGCCAGCATTCAGCGGGAGTACGAGCAGTACTTC.

The J gene is TRBJ2-2, the V gene TRBV7-9, with 11 bases identical to TRBD2. This CDR3 is 16 amino acids long. The germline CDR1 and CDR2 sequences are SEHNR and FQNEAQ (reference sequence). Unmatched junction bases numbered 2, after V lost 5 bases and J lost 0 bases. In DNA, the CDR3 is TGTGCCAGCAGCAAGGGACTAGCGGCGAACACCGGGGAGCTGTTTTTT. This sequence encodes CASSKGLAANTGELFF.

The V call is TRBV18, the J call TRBJ1-4; 7 nucleotides align to TRBD1. CDR1 is KGHSH and CDR2 is LQKENI in the germline V gene. This CDR3 region has 15 residues. Unmatched junction bases numbered 5, after V lost 3 bases and J lost 4 bases. The DNA for the CDR3 is TGTGCCAGCTCACCGACAGGGACTGTTAATGAAAAACTGTTTTTT. This encodes CASSPTGTVNEKLFF.

The chain carries TRBV15 and TRBJ2-5; 7 positions match TRBD1. Trimming at V came to 5 bases and at J to 1 base, leaving 4 bases not matched to a gene. The CDR3 runs 14 residues. The V gene's germline CDR1 is LNHNV and CDR2 YYDKDF (reference sequence). CDR3 sequence reads: CATSPGQLQETQYF. Here the CDR3 DNA reads TGTGCCACCAGCCCGGGACAGCTCCAAGAGACCCAGTACTTC.

This clone has only a few counts. This chain links TRBV9 with TRBJ2-1, with 7 bases aligning to TRBD2. The CDR3 is 19 residues long. The germline gives CDR1 SGDLS, CDR2 YYNGEE. The V segment lost 0 bases and the J segment 5 bases; nucleotides outside the gene matches: 17. This CDR3 is CASSVVPPGILRENNEQFF. As DNA, the CDR3 is TGTGCCAGCAGCGTAGTCCCCCCGGGTATTTTGCGGGAGAACAATGAGCAGTTCTTC.

J is TRBJ1-1 and V is TRBV6-4; 7 bases are a match to TRBD1. The ends lost 3 bases at V and 3 bases at J; junction bases unmatched: 4. CDR1 is MRHNA and CDR2 is SNTAGT in the germline V gene. The CDR3 is 14 amino acids. For the CDR3, the DNA is TGTGCCAGCAGTGAAAACAGGGGAGACACTGAAGCTTTCTTT. The encoded protein is CASSENRGDTEAFF.

This clone was observed once. The chain carries TRBV6-1 and TRBJ2-5, with 11 positions matching TRBD2. The CDR3 has 16 residues. J was trimmed by 5 bases and V by 4 bases; bases with no gene match: 9. Germline V gene lookup returns CDR1 MNHNS and CDR2 SASEGT. The CDR3 reads CASSAIAGGPGETQYF. The CDR3 DNA reads TGTGCCAGCAGTGCCATAGCGGGAGGGCCGGGGGAGACCCAGTACTTC.

J is TRBJ2-7 and V is TRBV5-8, with 10 bases that match TRBD2. CDR1 and CDR2 from the germline V gene are SGHTS and YDEGEE. V shed 1 base and J 0 bases; nucleotides not matched to a gene: 7. CDR3 size: 17 residues. CDR3 sequence reads: CASSLFVASGSSYEQYF. Written as DNA, the CDR3 is TGTGCCAGCAGCTTGTTCGTCGCTAGCGGGAGCTCCTACGAGCAGTACTTC.